The 13 T cell receptor beta chains reported below all come from one sample, sequenced in a study of OX40 agonist ivuxolimab in advanced cancers. Profiled with immunoSEQ multiplex PCR; TCRdb holds only in-frame clones, not every one. The sample yields some 4,900 clones, approximately 64% seen once. Source: CD4+ or CD8+ T cells sorted from blood, taken in a trial of the OX40 agonist ivuxolimab. These TCRs come from an adult with an advanced solid tumor such as melanoma, head and neck, liver or kidney cancer.

V is TRBV5-6 and J is TRBJ2-7; 7 positions agree with TRBD2. From germline, CDR1 is SGHDT and CDR2 YYEEEE. The junction had 8 bases not matched to a gene; V was cut back by 2 bases and J by 6 bases. The CDR3 consists of 14 residues. The CDR3 DNA follows: TGTGCCAGCAGCTTAGTTCGGGGACTAAGCGAGCAGTACTTC. It translates to CASSLVRGLSEQYF.

This clone showed up just once. The chain employs TRBV4-1 and TRBJ2-2; D might be TRBD1 (5 bases). The germline V and J ends were trimmed by 1 base and 2 bases, with 11 bases remaining between them. Germline-derived CDR1 and CDR2 are MGHRA and YSYEKL. The CDR3 is 16 residues long. CDR3: CASSQVQGVNTGELFF. DNA of the CDR3: TGCGCCAGCAGCCAAGTTCAAGGGGTAAACACCGGGGAGCTGTTTTTT.

The chain carries TRBV7-9 and TRBJ2-7; D not resolved. V lost 5 bases to trimming and J lost 1 base, with 9 bases between them. The V gene's germline CDR1 is SEHNR and CDR2 FQNEAQ (reference sequence). The CDR3 contains 13 residues. For the CDR3, the DNA is TGTGCCAGCAGCCAGGTGTCTTCCTACGAGCAGTACTTC. It translates to CASSQVSSYEQYF.

This clone was detected only once. The chain combines TRBV28 with TRBJ2-3; D gene uncertain. Germline CDR1 is MDHEN and CDR2 is SYDVKM. The CDR3 has 16 residues. V gave up 4 bases and J gave up 2 bases, with 16 bases separating them. CDR3 region: CASSSLTGPSTDTQYF. The CDR3 nucleotides read TGTGCCAGCAGTTCCCTGACTGGCCCCTCCACAGATACGCAGTATTTT.

The rearrangement links TRBV5-4 to TRBJ2-4; TRBD2 is a possible D gene (7 bases). V was shortened by 3 bases and J by 5 bases, with 15 bases between the two germline ends. Germline lookup yields CDR1 SGHNT and CDR2 YYREEE (reference sequence). The CDR3 totals 15 residues. The CDR3 nucleotides are TGTGCCAGCAGCTGGGGGGGCGGGAGTGAAAACATTCAGTACTTC. This encodes CASSWGGGSENIQYF.

V and J are TRBV28 and TRBJ1-1; D gene uncertain. This CDR3 is built from 13 residues. V was trimmed by 3 bases and J by 6 bases, leaving 11 bases between them. Germline V gives CDR1 MDHEN, CDR2 SYDVKM. The CDR3 sequence: CASSLLVSAEAFF. The CDR3 DNA reads TGTGCCAGCAGTTTGTTAGTGTCCGCTGAAGCTTTCTTT.

The chain uses TRBV27 and TRBJ1-5; D may be TRBD1 (5 bases). CDR3 length equals 14 residues. The germline V and J ends were trimmed by 1 base and 6 bases, with 10 bases remaining between them. CDR1 and CDR2 from the germline V gene are MNHEY and SMNVEV (reference sequence). The CDR3 bases are TGTGCCAGCAGTTTATATCAGGGAAGTCAGCCCCAGCATTTT. Amino acids: CASSLYQGSQPQHF.

This clone is large in the sample. CDR3 nucleotides: TGTGCCAGCAGTTACCTCTTAGACGGGCCCCAGTACTTC. It is translated as CASSYLLDGPQYF. The chain is built from TRBV6-5 and TRBJ2-5; D is unresolved. This CDR3 spans 13 amino acids. With 2 bases removed from V and 9 bases from J, the gap between germline ends came to 13 bases. In germline, CDR1 is MNHEY, CDR2 SVGAGI.

This rearrangement joins TRBV5-6 to TRBJ1-3; no reliable D call. The CDR3 is made up of 14 amino acids. CDR1 is SGHDT, CDR2 YYEEEE, per germline. Trimming took 4 bases from V and 4 from J, leaving 12 bases between them. CDR3 region: CASSIDLGGNTIYF. CDR3 coding DNA: TGTGCCAGCAGCATAGACTTGGGAGGAAACACCATATATTTT.

The chain uses TRBV7-8 and TRBJ2-3, with D possibly matching TRBD1 (6 bases). The CDR3 contains 16 residues. Germline V lookup: CDR1 SGHVS, CDR2 FQNEAQ. V dropped 0 bases and J dropped 4 bases, with 14 bases sitting between them. This chain's CDR3 is CASSLAGARASDTQYF. CDR3 sequence (DNA): TGTGCCAGCAGCTTAGCGGGGGCGAGAGCTTCAGATACGCAGTATTTT. Using reference TRBV7-8 and TRBJ2-3 for the parts outside the CDR3, the full variable domain is GAGVSQSPRYKVAKRGQDVALRCDPISGHVSLFWYQQALGQGPEFLTYFQNEAQLDKSGLPSDRFFAERPEGSVSTLKIQRTQQEDSAVYLCASSLAGARASDTQYFGPGTRLTVL.

The chain is built from TRBV6-5 and TRBJ1-5; D remains ambiguous. Germline V CDR1 and CDR2: MNHEY, SVGAGI. The V end was cut by 2 bases, the J end by 7 bases, with 6 bases between. The CDR3 is made up of 12 amino acids. CDR3: CASSYPGQPQHF. The CDR3, as DNA: TGTGCCAGCAGTTACCCGGGGCAGCCCCAGCATTTT.

This clone has just a few counts. The V call is TRBV11-2, the J call TRBJ1-1; D may be TRBD1 (5 bases). V was clipped by 5 bases and J by 5 bases, with 9 bases between them. The CDR3 is made up of 12 amino acids. Germline CDR1 is SGHAT and CDR2 is FQNNGV. CDR3 amino acids: CASSRRGTEAFF. CDR3 coding DNA: TGTGCCAGCAGCCGCCGGGGGACTGAAGCTTTCTTT.

This clone was picked up one time. The chain recombines TRBV4-1 with TRBJ1-1, with D hard to call. CDR3 length: 17 amino acids. CDR1 and CDR2 from the germline V gene are MGHRA and YSYEKL. Deletions cut 0 bases from V and 4 bases from J, with 18 bases between. In nucleotides, the CDR3 is TGCGCCAGCAGCCAAGATTTAAGGGTAGCTTTGGGCACTGAAGCTTTCTTT. Residues: CASSQDLRVALGTEAFF.